One sample yielded the 9 T cell receptor beta chains listed below, sequenced in a study of cytomegalovirus exposure and HLA in healthy donors. 60 Vbeta and 13 Jbeta primers were used in PCR. The method was immunoSEQ multiplex PCR; TCRdb's version includes in-frame clones alone and lacks a portion of them. The table records over 90,000 clones, 60% to 75% of them present only once. The sequenced sample was PBMCs. Receptors originate from a man aged 55 to 69 in good health and CMV-seronegative.

This clone was seen a few times. The J gene is TRBJ2-5, the V gene TRBV19, with unresolved D. This CDR3 is built from 13 residues. Germline loops: CDR1 LNHDA, CDR2 SQIVND (reference sequence). Deletions cut 3 bases from V and 5 bases from J, with 10 bases between. The CDR3 nucleotides are TGTGCCAGTAGTATTGGGCTACGGGAGACCCAGTACTTC. As protein: CASSIGLRETQYF.

The J gene is TRBJ2-7, the V gene TRBV30; 8 bases are shared with TRBD2. The junction had 9 bases not matched to a gene; V was cut back by 0 bases and J by 2 bases. The germline V gene has CDR1 GTSNPN and CDR2 SVGIG (reference sequence). The length of the CDR3 is 16 residues. In DNA form, the CDR3 reads TGTGCCTGGAGTGTATCGAGTAGCGGGGCCCCCTACGAGCAGTACTTC. Protein: CAWSVSSSGAPYEQYF.

This clone was seen a few times. This chain connects TRBV28 to TRBJ2-3, with TRBD2 matching over 10 bases. Germline V gives CDR1 MDHEN, CDR2 SYDVKM. This CDR3 is 18 amino acids long. With V trimmed by 7 bases and J by 1 base, 14 bases remained unmatched. CDR3 in DNA: TGTGCCAGCATCACTGCTAGCGGGGGCGTACTGCGCACAGATACGCAGTATTTT. Translation: CASITASGGVLRTDTQYF. The full variable domain, in which reference TRBV28 and TRBJ2-3 provide the parts outside the CDR3, is DVKVTQSSRYLVKRTGEKVFLECVQDMDHENMFWYRQDPGLGLRLIYFSYDVKMKEKGDIPEGYSVSREKKERFSLILESASTNQTSMYLCASITASGGVLRTDTQYFGPGTRLTVL.

The J gene is TRBJ2-5, the V gene TRBV27; 12 bases agree with TRBD2. The CDR3 length is 16 residues. V lost 3 bases and J lost 6; bases outside the gene matches: 8. In germline, CDR1 is MNHEY, CDR2 SMNVEV (reference sequence). The CDR3 nucleotides read TGTGCCAGCAGTTTCTCAGGGACTAGCGGGTCCCAGACCCAGTACTTC. Its protein is CASSFSGTSGSQTQYF.

The chain links TRBV7-6 to TRBJ2-2, with TRBD2 matching 9 bases. V dropped 8 bases and J dropped 4; count of bases not matched to a gene: 5. The germline CDR1 and CDR2 sequences are SGHVS and FNYEAQ. The CDR3 loop spans 14 amino acids. For the CDR3, the DNA is TGTGCCAGCGGGGGTAGCGGGAGCACCGGGGAGCTGTTTTTT. It specifies CASGGSGSTGELFF.

This sequence joins TRBV20-1 and TRBJ2-1; 7 bases are shared with TRBD1. The CDR3 covers 10 residues. Germline assignment: CDR1 DFQATT and CDR2 SNEGSKA (reference sequence). Unmatched junction bases numbered 2, after V lost 6 bases and J lost 9 bases. CDR3 in DNA: TGCAGTGCAACAGGGGCTGAGCAGTTCTTC. This codes for CSATGAEQFF.

This chain uses TRBV6-1 with TRBJ1-5; 8 nucleotides match TRBD1. This CDR3 contains 16 residues. The V and J ends lost 3 bases and 2 bases, in that order; junction bases with no gene match: 6. Germline CDR1 and CDR2: MNHNS and SASEGT. CDR3: CASSDGTGKGNQPQHF. The CDR3 DNA follows: TGTGCCAGCAGTGATGGGACAGGTAAGGGCAATCAGCCCCAGCATTTT.

The rearrangement uses TRBV20-1 and TRBJ2-1; D is perhaps TRBD2 (5 bases). This CDR3 has 11 amino acids. Germline V gene sequence: CDR1 DFQATT, CDR2 SNEGSKA (reference sequence). Trimming took off 3 bases at V and 7 bases at J, with 7 bases between the two ends. The CDR3 bases are TGCAGTGCTAGTCAGCGGAATGAGCAGTTCTTC. Amino acids: CSASQRNEQFF.

The J gene is TRBJ1-2, the V gene TRBV7-8; tentatively, D is TRBD1 (6 bases). The CDR3 has 16 residues. Trimming took off 0 bases at V and 3 bases at J, with 14 bases between the two ends. In germline, CDR1 is SGHVS, CDR2 FQNEAQ. The CDR3 reads CASSLAGAGRHYGYTF. CDR3 nucleotides: TGTGCCAGCAGCTTAGCGGGGGCAGGGCGTCACTATGGCTACACCTTC.